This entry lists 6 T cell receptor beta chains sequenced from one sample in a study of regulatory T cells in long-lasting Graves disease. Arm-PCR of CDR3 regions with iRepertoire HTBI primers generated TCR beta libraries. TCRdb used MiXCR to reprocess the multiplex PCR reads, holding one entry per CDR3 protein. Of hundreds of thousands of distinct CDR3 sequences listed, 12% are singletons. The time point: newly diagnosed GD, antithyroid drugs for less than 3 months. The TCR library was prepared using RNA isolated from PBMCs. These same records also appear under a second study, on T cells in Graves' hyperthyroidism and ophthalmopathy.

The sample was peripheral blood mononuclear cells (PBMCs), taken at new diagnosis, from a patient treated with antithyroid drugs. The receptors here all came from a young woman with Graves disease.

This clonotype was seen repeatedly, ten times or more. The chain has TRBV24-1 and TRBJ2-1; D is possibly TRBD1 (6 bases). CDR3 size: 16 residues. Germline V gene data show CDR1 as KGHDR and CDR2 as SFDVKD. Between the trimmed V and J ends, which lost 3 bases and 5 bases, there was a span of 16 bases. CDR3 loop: CATSDDQGKTHNEQFF. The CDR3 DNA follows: TGTGCCACCAGTGATGACCAGGGGAAGACACACAATGAGCAGTTCTTC.

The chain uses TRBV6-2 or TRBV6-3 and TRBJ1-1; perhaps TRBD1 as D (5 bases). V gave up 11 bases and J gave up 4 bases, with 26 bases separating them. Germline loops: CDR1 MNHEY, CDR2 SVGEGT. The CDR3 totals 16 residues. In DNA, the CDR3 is TGTGCCTGCAATGGGCAGGGCTTACCCTCAGTCACTGAAGCTTTCTTT. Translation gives CACNGQGLPSVTEAFF.

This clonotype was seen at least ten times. CDR3 DNA: TGTGCCAGCAGTGAAGCGCCAACAGGGGGCTTAGGCTACACCTTC. Amino acid sequence: CASSEAPTGGLGYTF. The chain is built from TRBV2 and TRBJ1-2, with 9 positions matching TRBD1. Germline CDR1 and CDR2: SNHLY and FYNNEI. This CDR3 contains 15 residues. J gave up 8 bases and V 0 bases, and 7 bases lay outside the gene matches. The whole variable domain, filled in from reference TRBV2 and TRBJ1-2, reads EPEVTQTPSHQVTQMGQEVILRCVPISNHLYFYWYRQILGQKVEFLVSFYNNEISEKSEIFDDQFSVERPDGSNFTLKIRSTKLEDSAMYFCASSEAPTGGLGYTFGSGTRLTVV.

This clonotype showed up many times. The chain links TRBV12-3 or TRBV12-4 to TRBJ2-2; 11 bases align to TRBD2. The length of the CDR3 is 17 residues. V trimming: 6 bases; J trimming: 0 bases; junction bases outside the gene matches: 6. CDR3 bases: TGTGCCAGCAGCCCGGGACTAGCGGACGCGAACACCGGGGAGCTGTTTTTT. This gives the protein CASSPGLADANTGELFF.

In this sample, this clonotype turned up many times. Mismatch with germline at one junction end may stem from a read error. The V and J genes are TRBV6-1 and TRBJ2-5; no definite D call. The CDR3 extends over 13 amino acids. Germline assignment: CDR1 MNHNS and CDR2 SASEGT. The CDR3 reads CASREVKPETQYF. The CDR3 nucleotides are TGCGCCAGCAGAGAAGTCAAGCCGGAGACCCAGTACTTC.

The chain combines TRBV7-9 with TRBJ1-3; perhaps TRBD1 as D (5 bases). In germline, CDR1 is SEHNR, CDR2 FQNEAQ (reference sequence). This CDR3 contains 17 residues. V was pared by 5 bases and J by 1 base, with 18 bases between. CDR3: CASSPNPDRPSGNTIYF. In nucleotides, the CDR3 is TGTGCCAGCAGCCCGAACCCCGACAGACCTTCTGGAAACACCATATATTTT.